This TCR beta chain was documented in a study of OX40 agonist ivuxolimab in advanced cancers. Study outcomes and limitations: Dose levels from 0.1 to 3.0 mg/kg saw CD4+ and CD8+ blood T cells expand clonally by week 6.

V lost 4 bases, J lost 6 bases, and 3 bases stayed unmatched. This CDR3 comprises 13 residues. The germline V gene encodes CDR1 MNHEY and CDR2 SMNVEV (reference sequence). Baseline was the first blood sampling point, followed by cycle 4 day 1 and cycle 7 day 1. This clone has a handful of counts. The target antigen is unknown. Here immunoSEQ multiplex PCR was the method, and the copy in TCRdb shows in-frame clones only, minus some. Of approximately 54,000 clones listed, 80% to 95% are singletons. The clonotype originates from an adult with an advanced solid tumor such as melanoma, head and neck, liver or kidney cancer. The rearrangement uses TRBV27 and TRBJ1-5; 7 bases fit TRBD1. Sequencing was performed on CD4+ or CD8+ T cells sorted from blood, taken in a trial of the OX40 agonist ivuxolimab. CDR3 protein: CASSYTGVQPQHF. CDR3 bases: TGTGCCAGCAGTTACACAGGGGTTCAGCCCCAGCATTTT.